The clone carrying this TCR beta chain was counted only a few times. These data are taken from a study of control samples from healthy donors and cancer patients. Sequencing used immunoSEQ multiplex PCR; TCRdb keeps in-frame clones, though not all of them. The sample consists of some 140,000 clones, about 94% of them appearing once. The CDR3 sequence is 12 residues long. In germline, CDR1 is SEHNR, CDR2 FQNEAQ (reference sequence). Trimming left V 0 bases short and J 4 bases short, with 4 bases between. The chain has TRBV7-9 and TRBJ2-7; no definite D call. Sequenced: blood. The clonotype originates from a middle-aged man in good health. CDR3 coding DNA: TGTGCCAGCAGCTTAGCTTGGTACGAGCAGTACTTC. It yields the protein CASSLAWYEQYF.